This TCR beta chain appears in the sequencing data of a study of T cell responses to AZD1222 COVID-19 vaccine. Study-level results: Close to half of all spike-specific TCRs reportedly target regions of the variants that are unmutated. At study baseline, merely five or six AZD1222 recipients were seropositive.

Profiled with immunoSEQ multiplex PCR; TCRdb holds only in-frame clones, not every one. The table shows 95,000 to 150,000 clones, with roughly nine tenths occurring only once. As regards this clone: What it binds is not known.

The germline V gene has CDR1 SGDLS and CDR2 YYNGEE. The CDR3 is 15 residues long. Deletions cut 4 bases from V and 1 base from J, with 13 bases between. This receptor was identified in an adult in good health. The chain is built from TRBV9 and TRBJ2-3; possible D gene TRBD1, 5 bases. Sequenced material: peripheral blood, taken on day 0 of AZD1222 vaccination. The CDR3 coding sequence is TGTGCCAGCAGCTTCAGGGAACGGGGCACAGATACGCAGTATTTT. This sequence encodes CASSFRERGTDTQYF. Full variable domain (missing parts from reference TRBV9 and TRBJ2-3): DSGVTQTPKHLITATGQRVTLRCSPRSGDLSVYWYQQSLDQGLQFLIQYYNGEERAKGNILERFSAQQFPDLHSELNLSSLELGDSALYFCASSFRERGTDTQYFGPGTRLTVL.